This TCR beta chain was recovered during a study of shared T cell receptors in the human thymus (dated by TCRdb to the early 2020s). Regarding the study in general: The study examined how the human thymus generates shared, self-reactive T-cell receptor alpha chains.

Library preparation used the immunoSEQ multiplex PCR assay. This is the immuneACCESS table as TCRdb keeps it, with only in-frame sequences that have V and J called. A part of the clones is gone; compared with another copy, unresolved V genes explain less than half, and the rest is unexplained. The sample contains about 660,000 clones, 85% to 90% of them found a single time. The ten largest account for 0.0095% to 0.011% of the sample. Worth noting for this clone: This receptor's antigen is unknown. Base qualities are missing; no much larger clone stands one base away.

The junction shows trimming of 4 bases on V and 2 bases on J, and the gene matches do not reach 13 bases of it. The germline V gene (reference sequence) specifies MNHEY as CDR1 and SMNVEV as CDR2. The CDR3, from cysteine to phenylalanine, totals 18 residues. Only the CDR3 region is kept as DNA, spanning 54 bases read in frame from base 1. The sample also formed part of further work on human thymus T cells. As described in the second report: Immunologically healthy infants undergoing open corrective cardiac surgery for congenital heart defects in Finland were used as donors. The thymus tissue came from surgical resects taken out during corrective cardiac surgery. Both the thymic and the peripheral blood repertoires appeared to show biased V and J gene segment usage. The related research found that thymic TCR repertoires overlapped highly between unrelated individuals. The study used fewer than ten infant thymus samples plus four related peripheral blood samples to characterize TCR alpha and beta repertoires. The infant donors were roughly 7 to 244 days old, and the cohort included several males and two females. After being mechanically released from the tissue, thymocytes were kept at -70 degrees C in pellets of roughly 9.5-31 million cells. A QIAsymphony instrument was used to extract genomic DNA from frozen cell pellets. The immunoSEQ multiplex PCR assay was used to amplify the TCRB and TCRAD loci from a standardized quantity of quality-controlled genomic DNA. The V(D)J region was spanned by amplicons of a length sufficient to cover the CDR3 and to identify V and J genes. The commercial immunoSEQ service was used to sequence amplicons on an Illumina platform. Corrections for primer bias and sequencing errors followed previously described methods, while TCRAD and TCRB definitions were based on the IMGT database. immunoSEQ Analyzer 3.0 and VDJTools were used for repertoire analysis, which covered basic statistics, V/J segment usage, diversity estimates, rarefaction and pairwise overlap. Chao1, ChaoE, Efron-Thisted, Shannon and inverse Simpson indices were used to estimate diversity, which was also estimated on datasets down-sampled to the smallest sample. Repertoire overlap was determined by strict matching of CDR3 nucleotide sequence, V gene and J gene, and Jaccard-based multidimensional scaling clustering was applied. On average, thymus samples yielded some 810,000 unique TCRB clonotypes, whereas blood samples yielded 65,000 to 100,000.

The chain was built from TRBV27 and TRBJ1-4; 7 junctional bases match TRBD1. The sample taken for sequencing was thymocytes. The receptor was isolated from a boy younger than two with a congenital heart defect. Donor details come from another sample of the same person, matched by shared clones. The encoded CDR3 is CASSYSGTVSSTNEKLFF. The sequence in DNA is TGTGCCAGCAGTTACTCCGGGACAGTATCTTCGACTAATGAAAAACTGTTTTTT. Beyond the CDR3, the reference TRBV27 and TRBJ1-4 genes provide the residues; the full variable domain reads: EAQVTQNPRYLITVTGKKLTVTCSQNMNHEYMSWYRQDPGLGLRQIYYSMNVEVTDKGDVPEGYKVSRKEKRNFPLILESPSPNQTSLYFCASSYSGTVSSTNEKLFFGSGTQLSVL.